These T cell receptor beta chains were read from a single sample in a study of OX40 agonist ivuxolimab in advanced cancers. The table came from immunoSEQ multiplex PCR; TCRdb's copy has only in-frame clones and leaves some out. Of roughly 54,000 clones detected, approximately 84% appear once; the ten largest clones hold about 1.2%. Sequences were derived from CD4+ or CD8+ T cells sorted from blood, sampled in a trial of the OX40 agonist ivuxolimab. The receptors come from an adult with an advanced solid tumor such as melanoma, head and neck, liver or kidney cancer. CDR3s include the opening cysteine and the closing phenylalanine or tryptophan. D genes are given only for firm matches. Only part of the rows carry a size: once, few, many, or a class if the clone is expanded.

>few|TRBV6-5|TRBD1|TRBJ1-2
CASRTNRDSNYGYTF
TGTGCCAGCAGGACAAACAGGGACAGTAACTATGGCTACACCTTC
>.|TRBV4-3|.|TRBJ2-3
CASSQASLTADTQYF
TGCGCCAGCAGCCAAGCTAGTTTGACGGCGGATACGCAGTATTTT
>.|TRBV7-9|.|TRBJ2-5
CASSLLTAQETQYF
TGTGCCAGCAGCTTATTAACAGCACAAGAGACCCAGTACTTC
>.|TRBV6-1|.|TRBJ2-3
CASHPGSTDTQYF
TGTGCCAGCCACCCAGGGAGCACAGATACGCAGTATTTT
>.|TRBV11-2|.|TRBJ1-1
CASSRGRPPPRAFF
TGTGCCAGCAGCCGTGGGAGGCCCCCGCCCCGAGCTTTCTTT
>.|TRBV19|TRBD1|TRBJ2-5
CASSILGQGKETQYF
TGTGCCAGTAGTATCCTCGGACAGGGTAAAGAGACCCAGTACTTC
>.|TRBV10-3|.|TRBJ2-7
CATRTGAGSYEQYF
TGTGCCACCAGGACGGGGGCAGGCTCCTACGAGCAGTACTTC
>once|TRBV5-6|.|TRBJ2-7
CASTRDDYLQYF
TGTGCCAGCACCCGGGACGACTACCTTCAGTACTTC
>.|TRBV4-1|.|TRBJ1-5
CASSPRWPRNQPQHF
TGCGCCAGCAGTCCAAGGTGGCCGAGAAATCAGCCCCAGCATTTT
>.|TRBV18|TRBD2|TRBJ2-2
CASSPRLAGRTNTGELFF
TGTGCCAGCTCACCTCGACTAGCGGGAAGGACGAACACCGGGGAGCTGTTTTTT
>.|TRBV28|.|TRBJ2-7
CASSKLTGTRHEQYF
TGTGCCAGCAGTAAACTGACAGGGACTCGCCACGAGCAGTACTTC
>.|TRBV19|TRBD1|TRBJ1-2
CASSPGTGADVTGYTF
TGTGCCAGTAGTCCCGGGACAGGGGCTGATGTGACTGGCTACACCTTC
>.|TRBV2|.|TRBJ2-6
CASSVENSGANVLTF
TGTGCCAGCAGTGTAGAGAACTCTGGGGCCAACGTCCTGACTTTC
>.|TRBV11-3|.|TRBJ2-2
CASSSVGQSGPQTGELFF
TGTGCCAGCAGCTCCGTTGGACAGTCTGGCCCTCAAACCGGGGAGCTGTTTTTT
>.|TRBV9|TRBD1|TRBJ1-5
CASNKGPTDRVEQPQHF
TGTGCCAGCAATAAAGGGCCTACTGACAGGGTGGAACAGCCCCAGCATTTT
>.|TRBV18|TRBD2|TRBJ2-7
CASSPLRGAYEQYF
TGTGCCAGCTCACCGCTACGGGGGGCCTACGAGCAGTACTTC
>few|TRBV27|.|TRBJ2-7
CASSRAGLTYEQYF
TGTGCCAGCAGTAGGGCAGGGCTAACCTACGAGCAGTACTTC